This note documents a single T cell receptor (beta chain) sequence. Its antigen specificity is not known. Per-base quality was not reported, and no clone a single base away is much larger than it. CD8 naive samples consisted of CD45RO-negative cells that were positively selected for CCR7, yielding a CD45RA+CCR7+ population without TemRA cells. Healthy HIV-negative adults with no recently reported acute infections or vaccinations were included as donors. Every donor was a Caucasian adult living in Nashville, Tennessee, USA. Blood was collected by leukapheresis, and PBMCs were isolated by Ficoll-Histopaque density gradient centrifugation and then cryopreserved in liquid nitrogen vapor phase. Analytical flow cytometry was used to check the purity and quantity of every magnetically sorted T cell population. From each sorted fraction, genomic DNA was isolated and quantified by UV absorbance on a Nanodrop 2000c.

Relative to germline, V is missing 4 bases and J is missing 10 bases, with 10 bases of the junction outside any gene match. The CDR3 spans 14 residues, from the cysteine through the phenylalanine. The sequence is cut down to CDR3 DNA, 42 bases in frame from base 1. The germline V gene encodes CDR1 SGHNT and CDR2 YENEEA. TCR CDR3 regions were amplified from genomic DNA by multiplex PCR using the deep immunoSEQ assay. Extracted genomic DNA from each cell subset was spread evenly across all wells of several immunoSEQ 96-well plates, with each plate serving as a replicate. For sorted subsets, approximately 190 ng genomic DNA, equal to some 28,000 T cell genomes, was loaded into each replicate PCR. The purified libraries were quantified using a Qubit 3.0 fluorometer, sized with a Bioanalyzer 2100, and then quantified again using the KAPA Library Quantification kit. A separate single-read 150-cycle Illumina NextSeq 550 flow cell was used to sequence each immunoSEQ 96-well plate. The authors processed their data as follows. The immunoSEQ output contained only junctional sequences without quality scores, so filtering could not match that applied to full-length reads. To assign V/J genes and CDR3, sequences were annotated using PyIR, a Python wrapper for IgBLAST v1.9, with IMGT germline references. Reads with weak V/J assignments (E-value above 1e-6), missing CDR3, stop codons, out-of-frame junctions, or ambiguous translated residues were removed. A V3J clonotype was defined by an identical inferred V gene, J gene, and CDR3 amino acid sequence. The percentage overlap between two repertoires was calculated by dividing the number of shared unique clonotypes by the size of the smaller repertoire. Richness of each repertoire was evaluated using RTK rarefaction, the Chao1 estimator, and Recon v2.1 estimates of unobserved clonotypes. OLGA was used to compute generation probabilities for all TCRbeta clonotypes that the gDNA method yielded from a handful of donors. As stored in TCRdb, this immuneACCESS dataset retains in-frame rearrangements with V and J assigned. A fraction of the clones does not appear; measured against another copy, unresolved V genes explain less than half of the discrepancy, and the remainder lacks a known reason. V, J and clone size derive from that table, while D and trimming were established from the DNA sequence. For this sample the table gives under 1 million clones, of which more than 85% were detected only once. 20% to 30% of the sample lies in the top ten.

This sample was taken from a study of shared clonotypes between healthy human individuals (dated by TCRdb to 2020 to 2021). Turning to the overall study: A few men and a couple of women, aged 18 to 49 years, made up the cohort. Each donor's leukapheresis produced roughly between roughly 0.85 and 9.5 billion PBMCs. Per donor, three plates each were used for CD4 naive and CD4 memory, two for CD8 naive, and one for CD8 memory. To increase sequencing depth and limit assay-specific biases, TCR repertoire library preparation and sequencing were carried out by different laboratories using diverse techniques. Blood TCR repertoires of five healthy adults were deeply sequenced to estimate repertoire size and the extent of clonotype sharing between individuals.

Points the paper makes about the study in general: Even with the large sequencing depth, rarefaction of the sorted-subset datasets indicated that sequencing was incomplete. Only blood was sampled, and tissue TCR repertoires likely differ from those in blood. Because the study included only a small number of donors, the genetic and exposure-history diversity represented was limited. Larger estimated clonotype richness was generally found for naive subsets than for memory subsets. Higher generation probabilities were observed for clonotypes shared by all four sorted-subset donors than for non-shared clonotypes. Pairwise subsampling led to the expectation that sequencing depth would affect the degree of clonotype sharing among donors. Sharing across a handful of donors was observed for approximately 5% of naive CD4, about 3.2% of naive CD8, 2% to 2.5% of memory CD4, and approximately 0.41% of memory CD8 clonotypes.

The clonotype was recovered from a young man in good health. Sequenced input: naive CD8+ T cells sorted from blood. In light of the paper, this sample's cell subset or site label describes: CD45RA+CCR7+. This chain joins TRBV11-3 to TRBJ1-1; the junction holds 9 bases that match TRBD1. The CDR3 has the sequence CASSSGTGQGVAFF. The bases read TGTGCCAGCAGCTCCGGGACAGGGCAGGGTGTAGCTTTCTTT.